This T cell receptor (beta chain) was documented in a study of Graves' ophthalmopathy and Graves' hyperthyroidism. Beta-chain TCR CDR3 regions were amplified from RNA transcripts. RT-PCR with HTBI primers came first, then second-round multiplex PCR. MiXCR was run by TCRdb on the multiplex PCR reads, yielding one entry per CDR3 protein. The table has a few hundred thousand distinct CDR3 sequences, roughly 18% seen once; the top ten hold around 1.4%. At least ten counts were recorded for this clonotype. Germline V gives CDR1 SGHAT, CDR2 FQNNGV. The CDR3 totals 16 residues. V was clipped by 5 bases and J by 3 bases; unmatched bases: 7.

The receptor was isolated from a woman between 18 and 29 years old with Graves' ophthalmopathy. Sequencing input: peripheral blood. This chain uses TRBV11-2 with TRBJ1-5, with 10 bases that match TRBD1. The CDR3 protein is CASSPRTGGFNQPQHF. The CDR3 nucleotides are TGTGCCAGCAGCCCGAGGACAGGGGGTTTCAATCAGCCCCAGCATTTT. Filled out from reference TRBV11-2 and TRBJ1-5, the complete variable domain reads EAGVAQSPRYKIIEKRQSVAFWCNPISGHATLYWYQQILGQGPKLLIQFQNNGVVDDSQLPKDRFSAERLKGVDSTLKIQPAKLEDSAVYLCASSPRTGGFNQPQHFGDGTRLSIL.